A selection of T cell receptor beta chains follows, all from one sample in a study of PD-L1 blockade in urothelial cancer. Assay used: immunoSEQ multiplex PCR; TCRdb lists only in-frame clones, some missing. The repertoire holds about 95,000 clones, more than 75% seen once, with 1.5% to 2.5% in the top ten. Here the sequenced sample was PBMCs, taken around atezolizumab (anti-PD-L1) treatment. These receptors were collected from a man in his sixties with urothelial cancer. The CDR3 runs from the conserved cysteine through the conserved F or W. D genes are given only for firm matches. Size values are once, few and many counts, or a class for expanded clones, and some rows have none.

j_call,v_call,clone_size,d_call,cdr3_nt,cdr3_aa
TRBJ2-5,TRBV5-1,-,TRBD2,TGCGCCAGCAGCCCTGGGGGGGAGAGGGAGACCCAGTACTTC,CASSPGGERETQYF
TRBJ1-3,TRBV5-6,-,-,TGTGCCAGCAGCTCGCGAGGGCCAAGCTCTGGAAACACCATATATTTT,CASSSRGPSSGNTIYF
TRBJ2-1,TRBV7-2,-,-,TGTGCCAGCAGCCCCTCTTCCAACGCGTACAATGAGCAGTTCTTC,CASSPSSNAYNEQFF
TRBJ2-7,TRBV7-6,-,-,TGTGCCAGCAGCTTAGAATCCGGTTACGAGCAGTACTTC,CASSLESGYEQYF
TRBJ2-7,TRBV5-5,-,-,TGTGCCAGCAGCTTGCTGTCCCGTTTCGAGCAGTACTTC,CASSLLSRFEQYF
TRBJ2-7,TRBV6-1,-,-,TGTGCCAGCAGCAGGGGTCTGACCTACGAGCAGTACTTC,CASSRGLTYEQYF
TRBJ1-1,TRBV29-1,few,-,TGCAGCGTTCATCCGACGACAGGTCTGAACACTGAAGCTTTCTTT,CSVHPTTGLNTEAFF
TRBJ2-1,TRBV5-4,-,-,TGTGCCAGCAGCTTCGAACAGTACAATGAGCAGTTCTTC,CASSFEQYNEQFF
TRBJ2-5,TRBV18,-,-,TGTGCCAGCTCACCACGACAGCAAGAGACCCAGTACTTC,CASSPRQQETQYF
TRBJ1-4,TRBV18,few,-,TGTGCCAGCTCACCACCAGGAGGAACTAATGAAAAACTGTTTTTT,CASSPPGGTNEKLFF
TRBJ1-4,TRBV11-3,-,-,TGTGCCAGCAGCTTCGGACAGCGTAAGGAAAAACTGTTTTTT,CASSFGQRKEKLFF
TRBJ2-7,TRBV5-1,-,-,TGCGCCAGCAGCTTGTCGACAGGTGCCGGAACCGGCGAGCAGTACTTC,CASSLSTGAGTGEQYF
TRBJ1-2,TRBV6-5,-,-,TGTGCCAGCAGTTTGGGAGCCCCGTCTTTTGGCTACACCTTC,CASSLGAPSFGYTF
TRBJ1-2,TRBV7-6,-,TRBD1,TGTGCCAGCAGCGGAGGACAGGGAGACTATGGCTACACCTTC,CASSGGQGDYGYTF
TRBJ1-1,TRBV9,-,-,TGTGCCAGCAGCGTAGGTAGCCTTAACACTGAAGCTTTCTTT,CASSVGSLNTEAFF
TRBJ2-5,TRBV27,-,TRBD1,TGTGCCAGCGGGCAGGACAGGCGCTACGCCCAGTACTTC,CASGQDRRYAQYF
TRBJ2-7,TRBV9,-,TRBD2,TGTGCCAGCAGCGTAGAACTAGCGGGAGCATCCGAGCAGTACTTC,CASSVELAGASEQYF
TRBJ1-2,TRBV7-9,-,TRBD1,TGTGCCAGCAGCGGCCCTAACCCATCGAGACAGGGTCACTATGGCTACACCTTC,CASSGPNPSRQGHYGYTF
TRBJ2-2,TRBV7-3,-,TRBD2,TGTGCCAGCAGCCCTAGGGCAGCGGGGGGGCTGACCGGGGAGCTGTTTTTT,CASSPRAAGGLTGELFF
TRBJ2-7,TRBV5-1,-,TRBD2,TGCGCCAGCAGCTTGGCCGCGGGAGGGGACTTC,CASSLAAGGDF
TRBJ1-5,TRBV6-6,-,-,TGTGCCAGCACCCCACCGGGGAGAAATCAGCCCCAGCATTTT,CASTPPGRNQPQHF
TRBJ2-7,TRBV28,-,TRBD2,TGTGCCAGCAGTCCCCGACTAGCGGGAGTGGACGAGCAGTACTTC,CASSPRLAGVDEQYF
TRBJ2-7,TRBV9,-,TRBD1,TGTGCCAGCAGCGTAGCGGGGACAGGGTTCCACGAGCAGTACTTC,CASSVAGTGFHEQYF
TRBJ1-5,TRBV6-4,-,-,TGTGCCAGCAGTGAGAGTTTTGATCAGCCCCAGCATTTT,CASSESFDQPQHF
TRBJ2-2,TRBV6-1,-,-,TGTGCCAGCAGTGAGAAAGGTGGAGGGTTGGTGAACACCGGGGAGCTGTTTTTT,CASSEKGGGLVNTGELFF
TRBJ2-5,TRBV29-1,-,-,TGCAGCGTTGCCTTGACAGCCCAAGAGACCCAGTACTTC,CSVALTAQETQYF
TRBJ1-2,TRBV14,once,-,TGTGCCAGCAGCGGTCAGAAGTTCGATGGCTACACCTTC,CASSGQKFDGYTF
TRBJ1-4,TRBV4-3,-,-,TGCGCCAGCAGCCAGTTCGGTTCGGATGAAAAACTGTTTTTT,CASSQFGSDEKLFF
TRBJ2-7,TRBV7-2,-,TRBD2,TGTGCCAGCAGCTTATTCCCGGGAGGAAACTACGAGCAGTACTTC,CASSLFPGGNYEQYF
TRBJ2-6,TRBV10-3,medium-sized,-,TGTGCCATCAGTGACAGGGGTGACTCTGGGGCCAACGTCCTGACTTTC,CAISDRGDSGANVLTF
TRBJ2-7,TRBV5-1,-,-,TGCGCCAGCAGCGGGCAGGGCCACTACGAGCAGTACTTC,CASSGQGHYEQYF
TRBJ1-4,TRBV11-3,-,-,TGTGCCAGCAGCGTCGGGAGGTGGGGGGCGACTAATGAAAAACTGTTTTTT,CASSVGRWGATNEKLFF
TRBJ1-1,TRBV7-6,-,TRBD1,TGTGCCAGCAGCTTACTACCCGGCGAGGGGGCGAACACTGAAGCTTTCTTT,CASSLLPGEGANTEAFF
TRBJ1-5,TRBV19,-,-,TGTGCCAGTAGTATAAGCGGGTTCCAGGGTCAGCCCCAGCATTTT,CASSISGFQGQPQHF
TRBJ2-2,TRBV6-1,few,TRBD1,TGTGCCAGCAGGACAGGGGTCACCGGGGAGCTGTTTTTT,CASRTGVTGELFF
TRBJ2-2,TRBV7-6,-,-,TGTGCCAGCAGCTTCGGGTCGGGCGGGGAGCTGTTTTTT,CASSFGSGGELFF
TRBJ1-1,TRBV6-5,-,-,TGTGCCAGCAGGGAGACAGCCGGCACTGAAGCTTTCTTT,CASRETAGTEAFF
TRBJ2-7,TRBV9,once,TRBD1,TGTGCCAGCAGCCGAAGGGACAGGGGTTACGAGCAGTACTTC,CASSRRDRGYEQYF
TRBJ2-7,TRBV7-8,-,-,TGTGCCAGCAGCCCCAATCTAGGCCTGAGCTCCTACGAGCAGTACTTC,CASSPNLGLSSYEQYF
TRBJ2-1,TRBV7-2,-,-,TGTGCCAGCATCGCTACTATGAGGGGGTACAATGAGCAGTTCTTC,CASIATMRGYNEQFF
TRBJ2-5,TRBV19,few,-,TGTGCCAGTAGTATTGGCCAGGGTCAAGAGACCCAGTACTTC,CASSIGQGQETQYF
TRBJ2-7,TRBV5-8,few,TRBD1,TGTGCCAGCGACAGGGTACACGAGCAGTACTTC,CASDRVHEQYF
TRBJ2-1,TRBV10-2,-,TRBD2,TGCGCCAGCAGTGAGACCGGGACTAGCGGTTACAATGAGCAGTTCTTC,CASSETGTSGYNEQFF
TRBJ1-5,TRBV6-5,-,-,TGTGCCAGCAAGGAGACCTTAACGGGGCAGCCCCAGCATTTT,CASKETLTGQPQHF
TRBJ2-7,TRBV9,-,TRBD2,TGTGCCAGCAGCGCCCTTAGCGGGCCTATGTACGAGCAGTACTTC,CASSALSGPMYEQYF
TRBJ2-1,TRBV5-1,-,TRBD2,TGCGCCAGCAGCTTGTGGGCTAGCGGGTCGTACAATGAGCAGTTCTTC,CASSLWASGSYNEQFF
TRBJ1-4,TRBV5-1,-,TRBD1,TGCGCCAGCAGCCCACAGGGGGCGGAAAATGAAAAACTGTTTTTT,CASSPQGAENEKLFF
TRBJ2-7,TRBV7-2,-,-,TGTGCCAGCAGCTTAGGAGGGAAGCTCTACGAGCAGTACTTC,CASSLGGKLYEQYF
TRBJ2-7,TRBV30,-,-,TGTGCCTGGAGTGTACTCAACGAGCAGTACTTC,CAWSVLNEQYF
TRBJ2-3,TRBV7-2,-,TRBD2,TGTGCCAGCAGCTCCCCCGGGGGGGTGGTAGATACGCAGTATTTT,CASSSPGGVVDTQYF
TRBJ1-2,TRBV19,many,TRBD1,TGTGCCAGTAGGGGGACAGAAACAAACTATGGCTACACCTTC,CASRGTETNYGYTF
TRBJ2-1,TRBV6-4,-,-,TGTGCCAGCAGTGACCAGGGGGGCAATGAGCAGTTCTTC,CASSDQGGNEQFF
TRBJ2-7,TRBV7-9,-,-,TGTGCCAGCAGCTTAGAGGGGCAGCAGGACGAGCAGTACTTC,CASSLEGQQDEQYF